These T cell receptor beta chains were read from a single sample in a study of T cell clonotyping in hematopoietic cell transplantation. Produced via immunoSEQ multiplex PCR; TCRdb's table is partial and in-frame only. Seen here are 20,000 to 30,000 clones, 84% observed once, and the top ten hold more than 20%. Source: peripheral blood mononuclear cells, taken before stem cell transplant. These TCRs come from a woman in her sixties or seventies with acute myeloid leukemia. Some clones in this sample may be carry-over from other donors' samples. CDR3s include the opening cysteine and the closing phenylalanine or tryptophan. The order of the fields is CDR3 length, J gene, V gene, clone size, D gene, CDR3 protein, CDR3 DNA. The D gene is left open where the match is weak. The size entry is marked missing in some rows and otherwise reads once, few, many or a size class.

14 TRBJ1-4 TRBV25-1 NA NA CASSEGGEFEKLFF TGTGCCAGCAGTGAGGGGGGGGAGTTTGAAAAACTGTTTTTT
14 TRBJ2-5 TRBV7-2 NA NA CASSLGARRETQYF TGTGCCAGCAGCTTAGGAGCCAGGCGGGAGACCCAGTACTTC
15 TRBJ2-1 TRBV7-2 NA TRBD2 CASSLAGLADNEQFF TGTGCCAGCAGCTTAGCCGGACTAGCGGACAATGAGCAGTTCTTC
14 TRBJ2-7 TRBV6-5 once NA CASSRQEYSYEQYF TGTGCCAGCAGCCGACAGGAGTACTCCTACGAGCAGTACTTC
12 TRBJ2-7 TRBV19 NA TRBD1 CASSMTGFEQYF TGTGCCAGTAGTATGACAGGGTTCGAGCAGTACTTC
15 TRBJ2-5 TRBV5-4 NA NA CASSLGFRQRETQYF TGTGCCAGCAGCCTCGGGTTTCGGCAGCGAGAGACCCAGTACTTC
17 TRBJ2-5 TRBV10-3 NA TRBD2 CAISESGLAGSQETQYF TGTGCCATCAGTGAGTCCGGACTAGCGGGGAGTCAAGAGACCCAGTACTTC
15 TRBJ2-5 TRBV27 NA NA CASSFGLAPEETQYF TGTGCCAGCAGTTTTGGCCTAGCGCCCGAAGAGACCCAGTACTTC
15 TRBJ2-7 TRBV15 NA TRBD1 CATSRDRQGAGEQYF TGTGCCACCAGCAGAGATCGCCAGGGGGCAGGGGAGCAGTACTTC
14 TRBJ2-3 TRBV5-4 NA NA CASSLGLSTDTQYF TGTGCCAGCAGCCTTGGACTGAGCACAGATACGCAGTATTTT
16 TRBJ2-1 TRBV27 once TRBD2 CASSLGLAPGGNEQFF TGTGCCAGCAGTTTAGGGCTAGCCCCCGGGGGGAATGAGCAGTTCTTC
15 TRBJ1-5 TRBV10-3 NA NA CAISEDRKGDQPQHF TGTGCCATCAGTGAGGACAGGAAGGGAGATCAGCCCCAGCATTTT
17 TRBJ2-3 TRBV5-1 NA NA CASSLGPHRDNTDTQYF TGCGCCAGCAGCTTGGGGCCACACCGGGACAACACAGATACGCAGTATTTT
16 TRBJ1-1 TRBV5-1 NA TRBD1 CASSFGTGTGGIEAFF TGCGCCAGCAGCTTTGGGACCGGGACAGGTGGGATCGAAGCTTTCTTT
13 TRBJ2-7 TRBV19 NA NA CASKTGGSYEQYF TGTGCCAGTAAGACCGGGGGCTCCTACGAGCAGTACTTC
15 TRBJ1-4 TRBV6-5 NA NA CASSPFRTTNEKLFF TGTGCCAGCAGTCCTTTCCGAACAACTAATGAAAAACTGTTTTTT
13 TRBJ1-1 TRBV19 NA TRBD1 CASTSRGRTEAFF TGTGCCAGTACTTCCAGGGGGCGGACTGAAGCTTTCTTT
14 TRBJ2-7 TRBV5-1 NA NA CASSPDRLISEQYF TGCGCCAGCAGCCCGGATCGCTTAATTTCGGAGCAGTACTTC
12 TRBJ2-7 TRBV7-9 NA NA CASSRSGYEQYF TGTGCCAGCAGCCGCTCCGGGTACGAGCAGTACTTC
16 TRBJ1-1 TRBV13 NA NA CASSPPHGGRGTEAFF TGTGCCAGCAGCCCCCCTCACGGCGGCCGGGGCACTGAAGCTTTCTTT
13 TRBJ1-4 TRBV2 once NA CASRGTRNEKLFF TGTGCCAGCAGAGGGACACGGAATGAAAAACTGTTTTTT
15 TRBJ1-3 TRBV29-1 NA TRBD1 CSVVMVLDRANTIYF TGCAGCGTTGTCATGGTCCTGGACAGGGCTAACACCATATATTTT
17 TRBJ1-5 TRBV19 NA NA CASSIFSGAEGNQPQHF TGTGCCAGTAGTATTTTCTCGGGGGCCGAAGGCAATCAGCCCCAGCATTTT
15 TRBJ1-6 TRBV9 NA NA CASSVGQGYDSPLHF TGTGCCAGCAGCGTTGGGCAGGGATATGATTCACCCCTCCACTTT
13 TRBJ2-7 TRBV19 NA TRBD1 CASSIGQDYEQYF TGTGCCAGTAGTATCGGACAGGACTACGAGCAGTACTTC
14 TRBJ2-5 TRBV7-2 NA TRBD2 CASSASGEWETQYF TGTGCCAGCAGTGCGAGCGGGGAATGGGAGACCCAGTACTTC
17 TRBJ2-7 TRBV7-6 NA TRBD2 CASSLSRGASGSYEQYF TGTGCCAGCAGCTTATCTCGTGGGGCTAGCGGGAGTTACGAGCAGTACTTC
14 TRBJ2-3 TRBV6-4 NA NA CASSDGEATDTQYF TGTGCCAGCAGTGACGGGGAGGCCACAGATACGCAGTATTTT
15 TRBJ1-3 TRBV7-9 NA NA CASSFGGTQGNTIYF TGTGCCAGCAGCTTTGGTGGGACTCAAGGAAACACCATATATTTT
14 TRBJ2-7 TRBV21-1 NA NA CASSKRIGRVEQYF TGTGCCAGCAGCAAAAGGATAGGGAGGGTCGAGCAGTACTTC
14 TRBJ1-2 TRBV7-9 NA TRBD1 CASRSPGGEYGYTF TGTGCCAGCAGATCCCCAGGGGGAGAGTATGGCTACACCTTC
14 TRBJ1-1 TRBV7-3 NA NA CASSLGGLNTEAFF TGTGCCAGCAGCTTAGGTGGGCTGAACACTGAAGCTTTCTTT
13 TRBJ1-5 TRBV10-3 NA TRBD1 CASRTGFNQPQHF TGTGCCTCACGGACAGGCTTCAATCAGCCCCAGCATTTT
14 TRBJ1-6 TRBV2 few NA CASSESAGVSPLHF TGTGCCAGCAGTGAGTCGGCAGGGGTTTCACCCCTCCACTTT
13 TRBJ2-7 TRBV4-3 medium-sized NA CASSPTRYYEQYF TGCGCCAGCAGCCCGACACGTTACTACGAGCAGTACTTC
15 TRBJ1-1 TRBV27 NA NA CASSLLPGLGFEAFF TGTGCCAGCAGCCTCCTTCCGGGACTTGGGTTTGAAGCTTTCTTT
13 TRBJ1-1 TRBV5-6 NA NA CASSPGTLVEAFF TGTGCCAGCAGCCCCGGGACGCTAGTTGAAGCTTTCTTT
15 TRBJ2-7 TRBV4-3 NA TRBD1 CASSVDRGIFYEQYF TGCGCCAGCAGCGTGGACAGGGGAATTTTCTACGAGCAGTACTTC
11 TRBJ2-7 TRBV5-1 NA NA CASSSLNEQYF TGCGCCAGCAGCTCGCTCAACGAGCAGTACTTC
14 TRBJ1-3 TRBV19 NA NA CASSIGSVGNTIYF TGTGCCAGTAGTATAGGGTCCGTTGGAAACACCATATATTTT
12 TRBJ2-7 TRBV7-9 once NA CASSSSAYEQYF TGTGCCAGCAGCTCCTCTGCCTACGAGCAGTACTTC
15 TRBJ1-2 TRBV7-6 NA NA CASSPYFRDNYGYTF TGTGCCAGCAGCCCATATTTTCGGGACAACTATGGCTACACCTTC
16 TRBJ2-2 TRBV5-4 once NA CASSSVGRANTGELFF TGTGCCAGCAGCTCAGTGGGCAGGGCGAACACCGGGGAGCTGTTTTTT
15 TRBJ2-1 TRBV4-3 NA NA CASSQAGTDYNEQFF TGCGCCAGCAGCCAAGCAGGGACTGATTACAATGAGCAGTTCTTC
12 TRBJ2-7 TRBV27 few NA CASKAVGHEQYF TGTGCCAGCAAGGCGGTAGGCCACGAGCAGTACTTC
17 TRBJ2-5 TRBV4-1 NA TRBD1 CASSQPPETGERETQYF TGCGCCAGCAGCCAACCCCCGGAGACAGGGGAACGAGAGACCCAGTACTTC
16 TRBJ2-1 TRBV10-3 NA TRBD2 CAISESRAGGFFEQFF TGTGCCATCAGTGAGTCACGAGCGGGAGGGTTCTTCGAGCAGTTCTTC
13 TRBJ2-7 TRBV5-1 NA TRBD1 CASTQQGFGEQYF TGCGCCAGCACACAACAGGGGTTTGGCGAGCAGTACTTC
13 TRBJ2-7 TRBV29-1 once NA CSAMTGSMYEQYF TGCAGCGCCATGACAGGTTCTATGTACGAGCAGTACTTC
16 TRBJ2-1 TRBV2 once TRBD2 CATQAGGGRVYNEQFF TGTGCCACCCAGGCTGGGGGAGGGCGCGTATACAATGAGCAGTTCTTC